Described below is a single T cell receptor beta chain sequence and its context. Here immunoSEQ multiplex PCR was the method, and the copy in TCRdb shows in-frame clones only, minus some. The sample gives roughly 85,000 clones, about 93% of which show up once; 0.26% is in the top ten. The entry originates in a study of technical replicates of blood from several donors. This CDR3 has 14 amino acids. Germline V CDR1 and CDR2: MNHNY, SVGAGI (reference sequence). J gave up 1 base and V 5 bases, and 4 bases lay outside the gene matches. This sequence originates from a human donor in good health. The material sequenced was T cells isolated from PBMCs. The chain is built from TRBV6-6 and TRBJ1-1; TRBD1 matches at 7 bases. The chain's CDR3 is CASSGRDRNTEAFF. CDR3 in DNA: TGTGCCAGCAGTGGCCGGGACAGGAACACTGAAGCTTTCTTT.